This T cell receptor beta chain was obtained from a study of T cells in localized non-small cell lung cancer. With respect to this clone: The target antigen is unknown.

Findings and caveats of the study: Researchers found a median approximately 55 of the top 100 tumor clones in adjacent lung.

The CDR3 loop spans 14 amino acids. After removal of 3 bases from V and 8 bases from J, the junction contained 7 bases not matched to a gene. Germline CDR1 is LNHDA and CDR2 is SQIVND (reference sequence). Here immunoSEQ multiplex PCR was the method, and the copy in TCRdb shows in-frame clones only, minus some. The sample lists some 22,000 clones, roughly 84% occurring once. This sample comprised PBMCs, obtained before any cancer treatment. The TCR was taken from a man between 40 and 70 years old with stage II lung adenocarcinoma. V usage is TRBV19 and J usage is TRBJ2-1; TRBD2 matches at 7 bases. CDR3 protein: CASSISGGNDEQFF. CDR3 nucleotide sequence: TGTGCCAGTAGTATTTCGGGGGGAAACGATGAGCAGTTCTTC.